This TCR beta chain came from a study of blood T cell repertoires in COVID-19. How the authors handled the data: Scientists estimated how many nucleated cells there were by amplifying reference gene primers. Generated by immunoSEQ multiplex PCR, the TCRdb table keeps only in-frame clones and is missing some. For V, J and clone size, that table is used; D and trimming come from the DNA. The sample lists approximately 300,000 clones, roughly nine tenths seen once, with less than 6% in the top ten. The V gene's germline CDR1 is SGHVS and CDR2 FQNEAQ. V lost 5 bases, J lost 8 bases, and 18 bases lay in between. This CDR3 has 15 residues.

This chain links TRBV7-8 with TRBJ1-4, with D maybe TRBD1 (5 bases). This clonotype originated in a young woman who had recovered from COVID-19. Sequenced material: PBMCs or T cells enriched from blood (not recorded which). The CDR3 bases are TGTGCCAGCAGCCTATTATTAGGGGTCGTAGAAAAACTGTTTTTT. Translating it yields CASSLLLGVVEKLFF.